The clone carrying this T cell receptor beta chain was observed a handful of times. Survey-level TCR beta sequencing used the immunoSEQ assay. Profiling relied on immunoSEQ multiplex PCR, and the TCRdb table lists in-frame clones only, not all of them. The sample gives 60,000 to 85,000 clones, 93% of which show up once; around 4.5% is in the top ten. Trimming removed 8 bases from V and 0 bases from J, with 14 bases in between. Germline loops: CDR1 SGHTA, CDR2 FQGTGA. There are 16 residues in the CDR3. This clonotype was sampled from a man in his forties or fifties with rheumatoid arthritis. The sequencing sample was made of PBMCs. This rearrangement joins TRBV7-3 to TRBJ2-6; a possible D gene is TRBD1 (6 bases). CDR3 amino acids: CASGRGAGSGANVLTF. In DNA form, the CDR3 reads TGTGCCAGCGGCAGGGGCGCGGGCTCTGGGGCCAACGTCCTGACTTTC. Full variable domain (outside the CDR3, taken from reference TRBV7-3 and TRBJ2-6): GAGVSQTPSNKVTEKGKYVELRCDPISGHTALYWYRQSLGQGPEFLIYFQGTGAADDSGLPNDRFFAVRPEGSVSTLKIQRTERGDSAVYLCASGRGAGSGANVLTFGAGSRLTVL.